This is a list of T cell receptor beta chains from one sample in a study of regulatory T cells in long-lasting Graves disease. MiXCR, run by TCRdb on the multiplex PCR reads, gives a single entry per CDR3 protein. The sample consists of 300,000 or so distinct CDR3 sequences, roughly 21% of them appearing once. Sequences were derived from peripheral blood mononuclear cells (PBMCs), sampled when the disease was refractory, from a patient treated with antithyroid drugs. These receptors were collected from a female donor with Graves disease. The CDR3 runs from the conserved cysteine through the conserved F or W. A D gene is named only where the DNA matches it firmly. Size tells how often a clone was seen (once, few, many) or the class of an expanded clone, and some rows leave it out.

D gene: .
V gene: TRBV7-3
clone size: many
J gene: TRBJ2-7
CDR3 protein: CASSSDRTTREQYF
CDR3 DNA: TGTGCCAGCAGCTCTGACAGGACGACCCGAGAGCAGTACTTC

D gene: TRBD1
V gene: TRBV29-1
clone size: .
J gene: TRBJ1-5
CDR3 protein: CSVAGGLNQPQHF
CDR3 DNA: TGCAGCGTCGCAGGGGGTCTCAATCAGCCCCAGCATTTT

D gene: TRBD1
V gene: TRBV6-1
clone size: many
J gene: TRBJ1-2
CDR3 protein: CASINDRVQANYGYTF
CDR3 DNA: TGTGCCAGCATTAACGACAGGGTGCAAGCTAACTATGGCTACACCTTC

D gene: TRBD1
V gene: TRBV28
clone size: once
J gene: TRBJ1-1
CDR3 protein: CASRTYRGNAEAFF
CDR3 DNA: TGTGCCAGCAGAACATACAGGGGGAACGCTGAAGCTTTCTTT

D gene: .
V gene: TRBV7-2
clone size: many
J gene: TRBJ2-5
CDR3 protein: CASSLNRETQYF
CDR3 DNA: TGTGCCAGCAGCTTAAACAGGGAGACCCAGTACTTC

D gene: .
V gene: TRBV9
clone size: .
J gene: TRBJ1-1
CDR3 protein: CASSAAGRGWTEAFF
CDR3 DNA: TGTGCCAGCAGCGCGGCCGGCCGGGGTTGGACTGAAGCTTTCTTT

D gene: .
V gene: TRBV24-1
clone size: few
J gene: TRBJ1-2
CDR3 protein: CATSDFTGSGYTF
CDR3 DNA: TGTGCCACCAGTGATTTCACAGGGAGCGGCTACACCTTC

D gene: TRBD1
V gene: TRBV6-1
clone size: many
J gene: TRBJ1-2
CDR3 protein: CASSVGTGYGYTF
CDR3 DNA: TGTGCCAGCAGTGTCGGGACAGGCTATGGCTACACCTTC

D gene: .
V gene: TRBV7-9
clone size: many
J gene: TRBJ1-4
CDR3 protein: CASSSAQTGINEKLFF
CDR3 DNA: TGTGCCAGCAGCTCCGCTCAGACAGGCATTAATGAAAAACTGTTTTTT

D gene: TRBD2
V gene: TRBV11-2
clone size: .
J gene: TRBJ2-7
CDR3 protein: CASSWTRGGAIEQYF
CDR3 DNA: TGTGCCAGCAGCTGGACGCGGGGGGGGGCTATCGAGCAGTACTTC